This TCR beta chain was found in a study of identical twins (dated by TCRdb to between 2015 and 2016). Background on the whole study: To test whether fetal clonotypes persist, this study deep-sequenced TCR alpha and beta repertoires from monozygotic twins, from unrelated adults of various ages, and from cord blood. To rule out contamination, the twin experiments were replicated at different times with different library preparation protocols. The study at large found these results: The excess sharing between twins in beta out-of-frame sequences was weaker because fewer shared sequences reduced the signal-to-noise ratio. Out-of-frame TCR alpha sharing in monozygotic twins was systematically underestimated by recombination models, whereas sharing between unrelated individuals was in agreement with the recombination models. Because the same donors could not be followed over many years, conclusions were based on cross-sectional statistical analysis. Invariant T cells such as MAIT and iNKT could partly confound zero-insertion analyses, though diverse VJ usage argued against this for most clonotypes. Compared with coincidental sharing between unrelated individuals, out-of-frame TCR alpha sequences shared between twins showed an excess of sequences with low generation probability. Fewer insertions were carried by abundant cord blood beta clonotypes; a weaker similar trend was observed in young adult naive repertoires, while no such trend was observed in memory repertoires.

There are a few counts of this clonotype. Its antigen is currently not known. Per-base quality was not reported, and no clone a single base away is much larger than it. Library preparation was by 5' RACE. For sequencing, an Illumina HiSeq 2000 was employed. Template switching introduced a universal primer binding site; the final cDNA contained a unique molecular identifier, enabling accurate counting of TCR cDNA molecules. Specific primers in the conserved constant-segment region were used to synthesize first-strand cDNA for TCR alpha and beta chains. To control for contamination, every cDNA library was double barcoded, receiving both a SMART-Mk sample barcode and Illumina barcodes. Two successive PCR steps introduced TruSeq adapter sequences along with Illumina sample barcodes. Sequencing of the TCR alpha and beta cDNA libraries was done on the Illumina HiSeq platform using custom primers. Processing in the source paper ran as follows. Unique molecular identifiers were extracted from raw reads with MiGEC, and CDR3 positions were determined with MiXCR. For each individual, recombination models were inferred using an EM algorithm with the repgenHMM and IGoR tools. The analysis of shared clonotypes was done with the tcR package in R, with sharing normalized by the product of cloneset sizes. To study raw recombination without the effects of thymic and clonal selection, out-of-frame nonproductive sequences were analyzed. The public reads were reanalyzed by TCRdb: fastp trimming at Q25, MiXCR alignment, in-frame beta chains only. Merged by CDR3 protein, the rows form single entries marked with the most common genes and DNA. The V and J calls were determined by TCRdb, not by the authors. Recorded for this sample are roughly 690,000 distinct CDR3 sequences; around 21% of them occurred a single time. Of the sample, 4.3% is held by the ten largest clones.

Only healthy Caucasian donors were included. Three pairs of female monozygotic twins, all aged 18 to 29 years, were included in the twin cohort. Peripheral blood mononuclear cells were the source from which RNA for the TCR libraries was isolated. These data also featured in a second study, about T cells expressing NK-cell markers. As that second study puts it: Three sorted T-cell subsets (CD3+CD56+NKG2C+, CD3+CD56+NKG2C- and CD3+CD56-NKG2C+) from several donors had their TCR beta-chain repertoires profiled. Of the eight sequenced donors, seven were found to be HCMV-seropositive and one was found to be HCMV-seronegative. To restrict sorting to alphabetaTCR-expressing T cells, an anti-gammadeltaTCR antibody was added in several experiments. In more than five donors, the dominant CD3+CD56+NKG2C+ clonotypes were found to rank among the top 10 CD8+ clonotypes and to make up roughly 1.0-7.0% of CD8+ T cells. Those dominant clonotypes were again the most abundant among CD3+CD56-NKG2C+ cells in a handful of donors, at about 25-60.1%. Whether the expanded NKG2C-expressing T cell clones were specific for HCMV antigens remained unclear. Randomly selected healthy volunteers, three men and five women, were used as the eight sequenced donors. A commercial ELISA kit detecting HCMV-specific IgG in serum was used to determine HCMV serostatus. For several donors, bulk peripheral blood T-cell repertoires were additionally sequenced from unsorted PBMC. MIGEC handled demultiplexing of the reads and grouping by UMI, while MiTCR was used to assemble and quantify clonotypes. To remove erroneous sequences, TCR cDNA sequences were retained only when supported by two or more reads. Downstream repertoire analysis used the tcR package, and clonotypes were matched across fractions by CDR3 nucleotide sequence plus V segment. VDJmatch was used to annotate antigen specificity against VDJdb, with one amino acid substitution in CDR3 permitted.

The clonotype comes from a woman aged 18-29 years in good health. Sequencing was carried out using PBMCs.

The DNA sequence is TGCAGTGCTAGTAGGGGGGGGTACAACAATGAGCAGTTCTTC. Translated, it gives CSASRGGYNNEQFF. Recombination connected TRBV20-1 to TRBJ2-1, with TRBD2 perhaps the D gene, on 7 matching bases. Measured from the cysteine to the phenylalanine, the CDR3 is 14 residues long. Only the CDR3 DNA is retained, 42 bases long and in frame from the first base. The V end loses 3 bases and the J end loses 5 bases, and a stretch of 14 bases separates them. CDR1 and CDR2, per the germline V gene (reference sequence), are DFQATT and SNEGSKA.